A single sample gave rise to the 21 T cell receptor beta chains below, sequenced in a study of T cell repertoires in cytomegalovirus infection (dated by TCRdb to between 2018 and 2021). The antigens of these receptors remain unknown. The sample's treatment or condition label, decoded: in vitro stimulation with specific CMV peptide epitopes to enrich CMV-specific T cells. Sequencer: Illumina HiSeq 1500. TCRdb reanalyzed the raw reads on its own, using fastp at Q25 for trimming and MiXCR for clone calling, and kept in-frame beta chains. Entries are consolidated by CDR3 protein sequence, retaining the most common genes and DNA. A total of approximately 990,000 distinct CDR3 sequences appear in this sample, approximately 31% of them only once. Roughly an eighth of the sample comes from the top ten. Source: cultured CD8+ T cells from PBMCs, taken from culture after CMV antigen stimulation. The receptors come from a human donor in good health (CMV status not recorded). Some clones in this sample may be carry-over from other donors' samples.

V is TRBV7-3 and J is TRBJ2-5; 8 positions agree with TRBD1. V gave up 2 bases and J gave up 2 bases; unmatched junction bases: 4. Germline V lookup: CDR1 SGHTA, CDR2 FQGTGA. The CDR3 sequence is 15 residues long. The CDR3 DNA follows: TGTGCCAGCAGCTTAGACAGGGGTGGACAAGAGACCCAGTACTTC. Amino acid sequence: CASSLDRGGQETQYF.

The rearrangement uses TRBV19 and TRBJ1-1; D might be TRBD1 (6 bases). V lost 6 bases and J 0 bases, leaving 14 bases between the germline ends. The length of the CDR3 is 15 residues. CDR1 and CDR2 from the germline V gene are LNHDA and SQIVND (reference sequence). CDR3 sequence: CASSLAGVMNTEAFF. The CDR3 nucleotides read TGTGCCAGTAGCTTGGCAGGGGTAATGAACACTGAAGCTTTCTTT.

In this sample, this clonotype turned up a few times. The chain uses TRBV7-6 and TRBJ1-2; 11 bases agree with TRBD1. CDR3 length equals 18 residues. CDR1 and CDR2 from the germline V gene are SGHVS and FNYEAQ. Losses at the gene ends were 5 bases for V and 2 bases for J; bases not matched to a gene: 13. The DNA of the CDR3 is TGTGCCAGCAGCATTTCCAGCCCGGGACAGGGGGGAAACTATGGCTACACCTTC. Translating it yields CASSISSPGQGGNYGYTF. Full variable domain (remainder filled in from reference TRBV7-6 and TRBJ1-2): GAGVSQSPRYKVTKRGQDVALRCDPISGHVSLYWYRQALGQGPEFLTYFNYEAQQDKSGLPNDRFSAERPEGSISTLTIQRTEQRDSAMYRCASSISSPGQGGNYGYTFGSGTRLTVV.

This clonotype was counted between two and nine times. The rearrangement links TRBV15 to TRBJ1-3, with D possibly TRBD1 on 5 matching bases. Germline assignment: CDR1 LNHNV and CDR2 YYDKDF (reference sequence). This CDR3 region has 15 residues. Trimming shortened V by 0 bases and J by 4 bases, and 10 bases separated the two germline ends. This CDR3 reads CATSRDLGVGNTIYF. The CDR3 nucleotides are TGTGCCACCAGCAGAGATTTGGGGGTCGGAAACACCATATATTTT.

CDR3 nucleotides: TGTGCCAGCAGTGAAGCGGTGCTTTTCTTT. This codes for CASSEAVLFF. V usage is TRBV6-1 and J usage is TRBJ1-1; D remains unclear. Trimming stripped 0 bases from V and 13 bases from J, with 6 bases between. Looked up from germline, CDR1 is MNHNS and CDR2 is SASEGT. The CDR3 extends over 10 amino acids.

The chain couples TRBV2 to TRBJ2-1; the D gene is possibly TRBD1 (7 bases). This CDR3 comprises 15 residues. The germline V and J ends were trimmed by 1 base and 5 bases, with 12 bases remaining between them. In germline, CDR1 is SNHLY, CDR2 FYNNEI. CDR3 sequence (DNA): TGTGCCAGCAGTGAAGGACAGGGAGGTAACAATGAGCAGTTCTTC. Protein sequence: CASSEGQGGNNEQFF.

The genes are TRBV7-6 and TRBJ1-1, with D perhaps TRBD1 (6 bases). Germline lookup yields CDR1 SGHVS and CDR2 FNYEAQ. Trimming cost V 1 base and J 3 bases, with 9 bases left between them. The CDR3 contains 14 residues. This CDR3 is CASSLGGQHTEAFF. The CDR3 region has the DNA TGTGCCAGCAGCTTAGGGGGGCAGCACACTGAAGCTTTCTTT. Variable domain in full (rest from reference TRBV7-6 and TRBJ1-1): GAGVSQSPRYKVTKRGQDVALRCDPISGHVSLYWYRQALGQGPEFLTYFNYEAQQDKSGLPNDRFSAERPEGSISTLTIQRTEQRDSAMYRCASSLGGQHTEAFFGQGTRLTVV.

This clonotype was seen many times. The rearrangement links TRBV12-3 or TRBV12-4 to TRBJ2-7; TRBD2 agrees at 12 bases. V was clipped by 3 bases and J by 1 base; unmatched bases: 1. The CDR3 contains 15 residues. CDR3 DNA: TGTGCCAGCAGTTTGGGACTAGCGGGTTCCTACGAGCAGTACGTC. This sequence encodes CASSLGLAGSYEQYV.

Ten or more counts support this clonotype. The chain links TRBV7-6 to TRBJ2-3; D gene unclear. Germline values: CDR1 SGHVS, CDR2 FNYEAQ. The CDR3 consists of 16 residues. V dropped 2 bases and J dropped 0 bases, with 12 bases sitting between them. In DNA, the CDR3 is TGTGCCAGCAGCTTAAAAAGGATATCTAGCACAGATACGCAGTATTTT. Residues: CASSLKRISSTDTQYF.

The chain links TRBV4-1 to TRBJ2-3; 11 bases are a match to TRBD1. CDR1 and CDR2 from the germline V gene are MGHRA and YSYEKL. This CDR3 is built from 16 residues. J gave up 5 bases and V 1 base, and 5 bases lay outside the gene matches. CDR3 loop: CASSQVGQGVGDTQYF. The CDR3 region has the DNA TGCGCCAGCAGCCAAGTGGGACAGGGGGTTGGAGATACGCAGTATTTT.

This chain connects TRBV7-6 to TRBJ1-1, with D unclear. V lost 1 base and J 3 bases, leaving 12 bases between the germline ends. Germline-derived CDR1 and CDR2 are SGHVS and FNYEAQ. This CDR3 contains 15 residues. In DNA form, the CDR3 reads TGTGCCAGCAGCTTAGTGCAGGAGCTCGACACTGAAGCTTTCTTT. Amino acid sequence: CASSLVQELDTEAFF.

This chain links TRBV25-1 with TRBJ2-1; D perhaps matches TRBD1 (6 bases). Germline values: CDR1 MGHDK, CDR2 SYGVNS. V was clipped by 2 bases and J by 1 base, with 6 bases between them. The CDR3 runs to 14 residues. Here the CDR3 reads CASSEQGSYNEQFF. The CDR3 coding sequence is TGTGCCAGCAGTGAACAGGGGTCCTACAATGAGCAGTTCTTC.

This clonotype turned up a few times. J is TRBJ2-7 and V is TRBV12-3 or TRBV12-4; D remains unclear. V shed 3 bases and J shed 1 base, with 13 bases lying between them. The CDR3 length is 15 residues. CDR3 DNA sequence: TGTGCCAGCAGTTTTTGGGCAGTCACTTCCTACGAGCAGTACTTC. This gives the protein CASSFWAVTSYEQYF.

J is TRBJ1-2 and V is TRBV27, with 8 positions matching TRBD1. Germline trimming cut 10 bases from V and 5 bases from J; bases unmatched to any gene: 9. The germline CDR1 and CDR2 sequences are MNHEY and SMNVEV (reference sequence). The CDR3 has 13 residues. In DNA form, the CDR3 reads TGTGCCACCCAGGGGGCGAGGGATTATGGCTACACCTTC. This gives the protein CATQGARDYGYTF.

The chain carries TRBV20-1 and TRBJ2-1; D not certain. CDR3 length: 16 amino acids. CDR1 DFQATT and CDR2 SNEGSKA come from the germline V gene (reference sequence). The germline V and J ends were trimmed by 6 bases and 6 bases, with 24 bases remaining between them. The CDR3 DNA is TGCAGTGCAATTGAGCCGGGCCGCCTATCCGGCAATGAGCAGTTCTTC. It is translated as CSAIEPGRLSGNEQFF.

This sequence joins TRBV2 and TRBJ2-7; D is perhaps TRBD2 (7 bases). V lost 8 bases and J lost 1, with 24 bases in between. Germline-derived CDR1 and CDR2 are SNHLY and FYNNEI. The CDR3 runs to 17 residues. CDR3 amino acids: CASGYTQWGGRSYEQYF. The CDR3 DNA reads TGTGCCAGCGGCTACACCCAATGGGGGGGCAGGTCCTACGAGCAGTACTTC.

The chain uses TRBV6-6 and TRBJ1-4; D not resolved. The CDR3 extends over 14 amino acids. Germline CDR1 and CDR2: MNHNY and SVGAGI (reference sequence). Trimming stripped 0 bases from V and 3 bases from J, with 5 bases between. The CDR3 sequence is CASSYSISNEKLFF. CDR3 bases: TGTGCCAGCAGTTACTCGATATCTAATGAAAAACTGTTTTTT.

This clonotype was detected a few times. The rearrangement uses TRBV7-8 and TRBJ2-3; 8 bases agree with TRBD2. V dropped 1 base and J dropped 2; count of bases not matched to a gene: 2. Germline V gene lookup returns CDR1 SGHVS and CDR2 FQNEAQ. The CDR3 contains 15 residues. The CDR3 sequence is CASSLGSGDTDTQYF. In DNA, the CDR3 is TGTGCCAGCAGCTTAGGTAGCGGGGACACAGATACGCAGTATTTT.

The rearrangement links TRBV7-9 to TRBJ1-1, with D maybe TRBD1 (5 bases). CDR1 SEHNR and CDR2 FQNEAQ come from the germline V gene (reference sequence). This CDR3 has 19 amino acids. Trimming took 4 bases from V and 0 from J, leaving 24 bases between them. This CDR3 is CASSSYLTSQDKVNTEAFF. DNA for the CDR3: TGTGCCAGCAGCTCATACCTAACCAGCCAGGACAAAGTGAACACTGAAGCTTTCTTT.

The chain combines TRBV12-3 or TRBV12-4 with TRBJ2-7; D remains ambiguous. Between the trimmed V and J ends, which lost 3 bases and 5 bases, there was a span of 11 bases. This CDR3 has 13 amino acids. The DNA of the CDR3 is TGTGCCAGCAGTTTGTTAAGGTATAACGAGCAGTACTTC. Residues: CASSLLRYNEQYF.

As to this clonotype: A much larger clone lies one base from this, so it may be a read error. The gene calls are TRBV7-2 and TRBJ1-1, with D unclear. CDR1 is SGHTA and CDR2 is FQGNSA in the germline V gene. This CDR3 contains 15 residues. As DNA, the CDR3 is TGTGCCAACAGCTTGTACCGACGGACCGTCACTGAAGCTTTCTTT. Amino acid sequence: CANSLYRRTVTEAFF.